The clone carrying this T cell receptor beta chain was recorded a few times. The antigen is unknown. Naive CD4+ cells had CD25+ Tregs removed. Germline loops: CDR1 DFQATT, CDR2 SNEGSKA (reference sequence). The CDR3 is 16 residues long. V trimming: 0 bases; J trimming: 1 base; junction bases outside the gene matches: 7. The study, taken as a whole, reports: Tumor memory CD4+ T cell TCR gene usage clustered with blood and lymph node memory CD4+ cells and lymph node naive CD4+ cells. Greatest tumor Treg TCR overlap was with tumor naive CD4+ cells.

Semi-nested PCR with Nested Universal Primer A followed constant-region reverse priming of full-length variable regions. TCRdb itself ran the 5' RACE reads through MiXCR, one entry per CDR3 protein. The sample contains approximately 12,000 distinct CDR3 sequences, about half of which appear only once. The receptor was isolated from a female donor with breast cancer. The specimen was tumor-infiltrating naive CD4+ T cells sorted from the breast tumor. Stated subset: naive CD4+ T cells, CD4+CD45RA+CD25-. The chain joins TRBV20-1 to TRBJ1-2; 8 bases align to TRBD1. The CDR3 nucleotides read TGCAGTGCTAGAGATACCCAGGGGGCGGTTAACTATGGCTACACCTTC. Translated: CSARDTQGAVNYGYTF.